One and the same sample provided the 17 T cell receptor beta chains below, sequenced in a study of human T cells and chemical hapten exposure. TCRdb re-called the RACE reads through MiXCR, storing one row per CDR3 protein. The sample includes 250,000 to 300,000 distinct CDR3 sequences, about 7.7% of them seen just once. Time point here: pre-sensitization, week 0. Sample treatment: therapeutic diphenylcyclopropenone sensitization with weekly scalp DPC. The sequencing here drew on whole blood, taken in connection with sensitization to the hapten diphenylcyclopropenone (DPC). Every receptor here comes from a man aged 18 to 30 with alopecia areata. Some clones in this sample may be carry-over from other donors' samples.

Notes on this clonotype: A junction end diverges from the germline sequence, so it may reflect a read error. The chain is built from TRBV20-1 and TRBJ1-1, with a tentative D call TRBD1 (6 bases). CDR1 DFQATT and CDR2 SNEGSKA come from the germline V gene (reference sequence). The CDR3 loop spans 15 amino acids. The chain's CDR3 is CSARRRGLSGTEALF. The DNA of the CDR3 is TGCAGTGCTAGGCGCCGGGGGCTAAGCGGCACTGAAGCTTTGTTT.

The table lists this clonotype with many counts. The CDR3: CASTIRTGAQPQHF. The DNA for the CDR3 is TGTGCCAGCACAATTCGGACAGGGGCCCAGCCCCAGCATTTT. The chain is built from TRBV6-5 and TRBJ1-5, with TRBD1 identical over 9 bases. Germline lookup yields CDR1 MNHEY and CDR2 SVGAGI. The CDR3 runs to 14 residues. The V and J ends lost 7 bases and 7 bases, in that order; junction bases with no gene match: 8.

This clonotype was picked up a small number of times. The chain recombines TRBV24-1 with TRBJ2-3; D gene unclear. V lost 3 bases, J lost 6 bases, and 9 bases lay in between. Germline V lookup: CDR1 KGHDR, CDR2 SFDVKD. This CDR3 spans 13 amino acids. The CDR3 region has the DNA TGTGCCACCAGTGATGTGGGATTGGATACGCAGTATTTT. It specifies CATSDVGLDTQYF.

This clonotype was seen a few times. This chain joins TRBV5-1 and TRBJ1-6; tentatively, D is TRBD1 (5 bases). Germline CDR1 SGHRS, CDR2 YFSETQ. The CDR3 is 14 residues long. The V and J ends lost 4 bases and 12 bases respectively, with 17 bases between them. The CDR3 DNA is TGCGCCAGCAGCGCGGATGACAGTAGCTTACCCCTCCACTTT. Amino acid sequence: CASSADDSSLPLHF.

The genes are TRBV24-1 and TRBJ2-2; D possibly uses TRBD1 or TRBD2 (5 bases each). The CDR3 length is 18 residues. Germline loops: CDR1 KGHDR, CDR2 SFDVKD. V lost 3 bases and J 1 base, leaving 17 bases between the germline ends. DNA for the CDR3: TGTGCCACCAGTGATCCACTGTTGGGACGGGAGAACACCGGGGAGCTGTTTTTT. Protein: CATSDPLLGRENTGELFF.

This CDR3 reads CSASPTGFDVADTQYF. CDR3 sequence (DNA): TGCAGTGCTAGCCCGACAGGGTTTGACGTTGCAGATACGCAGTATTTT. The rearrangement joins TRBV20-1 to TRBJ2-3, with 7 positions matching TRBD1. This CDR3 has 16 amino acids. Germline V gives CDR1 DFQATT, CDR2 SNEGSKA (reference sequence). With 3 bases clipped from V and 4 bases from J, the junction kept 13 bases outside the gene matches.

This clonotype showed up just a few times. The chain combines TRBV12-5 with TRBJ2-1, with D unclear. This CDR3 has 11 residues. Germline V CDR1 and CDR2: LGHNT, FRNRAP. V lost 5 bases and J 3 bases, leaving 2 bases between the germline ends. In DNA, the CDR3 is TGTGCTAGTGGTGACTACAATGAGCAGTTCTTC. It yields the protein CASGDYNEQFF.

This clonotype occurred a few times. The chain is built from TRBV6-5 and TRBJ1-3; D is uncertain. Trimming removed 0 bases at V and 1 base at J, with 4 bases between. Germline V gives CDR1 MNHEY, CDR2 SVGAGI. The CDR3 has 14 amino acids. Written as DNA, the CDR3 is TGTGCCAGCAGTTACTCGTTGTCTGGAAACACCATATATTTT. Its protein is CASSYSLSGNTIYF.

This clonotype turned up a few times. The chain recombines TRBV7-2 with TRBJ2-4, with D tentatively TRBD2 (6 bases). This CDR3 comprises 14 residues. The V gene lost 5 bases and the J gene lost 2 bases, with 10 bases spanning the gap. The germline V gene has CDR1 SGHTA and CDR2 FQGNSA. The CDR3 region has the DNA TGTGCCAGCAGCCCCGGGAGTTCCAAAAACATTCAGTACTTC. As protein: CASSPGSSKNIQYF.

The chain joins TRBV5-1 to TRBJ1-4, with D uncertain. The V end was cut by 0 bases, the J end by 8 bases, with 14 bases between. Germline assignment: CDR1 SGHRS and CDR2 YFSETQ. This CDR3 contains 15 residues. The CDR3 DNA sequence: TGCGCCAGCAGCTTGGACGGAGCCGGCCGGGAAAAACTGTTTTTT. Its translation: CASSLDGAGREKLFF.

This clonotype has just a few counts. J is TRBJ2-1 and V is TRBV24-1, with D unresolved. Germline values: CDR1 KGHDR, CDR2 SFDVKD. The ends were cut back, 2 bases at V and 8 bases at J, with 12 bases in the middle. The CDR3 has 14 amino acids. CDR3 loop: CATSDSTLRDEQFF. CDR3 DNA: TGTGCCACCAGTGATTCGACGCTTCGGGATGAGCAGTTCTTC.

In nucleotides, the CDR3 is TGTGCCAGCAGCCCCCCTGTCGCGGGAACCTACGAGCAGTACTTC. Translation gives CASSPPVAGTYEQYF. The chain has TRBV3-1 and TRBJ2-7; D is perhaps TRBD2 (6 bases). CDR1 is LGHDT and CDR2 is YNNKEL in the germline V gene (reference sequence). V lost 4 bases and J lost 2, with 15 bases in between. The CDR3 spans 15 residues.

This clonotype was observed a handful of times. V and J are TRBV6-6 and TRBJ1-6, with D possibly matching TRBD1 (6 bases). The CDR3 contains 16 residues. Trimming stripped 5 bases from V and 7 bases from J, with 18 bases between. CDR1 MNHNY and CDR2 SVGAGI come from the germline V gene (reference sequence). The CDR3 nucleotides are TGTGCCAGCAGTCAACCCTCGACAGGTCAAAATTCACCCCTCCACTTT. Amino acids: CASSQPSTGQNSPLHF.

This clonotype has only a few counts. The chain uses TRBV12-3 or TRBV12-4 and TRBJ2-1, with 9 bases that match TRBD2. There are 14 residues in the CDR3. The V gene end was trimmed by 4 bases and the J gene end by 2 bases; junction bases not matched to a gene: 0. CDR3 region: CASSSSGAYNEQFF. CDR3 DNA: TGTGCCAGCAGTTCTAGCGGGGCCTACAATGAGCAGTTCTTC.

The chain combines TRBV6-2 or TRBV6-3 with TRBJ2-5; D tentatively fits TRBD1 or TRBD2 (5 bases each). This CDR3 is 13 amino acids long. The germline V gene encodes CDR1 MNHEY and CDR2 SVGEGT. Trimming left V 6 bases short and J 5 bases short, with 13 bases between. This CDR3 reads CASSPRGVETQYF. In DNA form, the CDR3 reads TGTGCCAGCAGCCCGAGAGGGGTGGAGACCCAGTACTTC.

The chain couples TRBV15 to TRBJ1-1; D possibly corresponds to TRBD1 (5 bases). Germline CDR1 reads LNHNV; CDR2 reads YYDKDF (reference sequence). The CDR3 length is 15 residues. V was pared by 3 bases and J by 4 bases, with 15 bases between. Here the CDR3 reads CATSSQDRDGTEAFF. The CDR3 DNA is TGTGCCACCAGCAGTCAAGACCGGGACGGCACTGAAGCTTTCTTT.

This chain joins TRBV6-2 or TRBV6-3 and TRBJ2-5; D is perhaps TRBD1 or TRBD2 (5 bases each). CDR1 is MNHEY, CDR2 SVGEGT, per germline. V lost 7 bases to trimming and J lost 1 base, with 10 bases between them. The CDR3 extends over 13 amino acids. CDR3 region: CASKRGPQETQYF. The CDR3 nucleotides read TGTGCCAGCAAGAGGGGACCCCAAGAGACCCAGTACTTC.